Detailed here is one T cell receptor beta chain. Its specificity is unknown. The data belong to a study of beta chain features in type 1 diabetes. The CDR3 has 15 amino acids. Germline V CDR1 and CDR2: MNHNY, SVGAGI (reference sequence). The V gene lost 6 bases and the J gene lost 1 base, with 13 bases spanning the gap. The authors sorted CD4+ naive, central memory, regulatory and stem cell-like memory cells via CD45RO/CCR7/CD25/CD127/CD95/CD27. Study-wide results and limits: Short templates might get an advantage during PCR, and this would be equal in patients and controls.

cDNA synthesis used the whole RNA isolate, giving expressed TCRB sequences. Using immunoSEQ multiplex PCR, the repertoire was profiled, and TCRdb retains in-frame clones only, with some absent. The data contain over 350,000 clones, over 12% of them singletons. This clonotype originated in a woman under 30 in good health. This sequence joins TRBV6-6 and TRBJ1-5, with TRBD1 as a possible D gene (6 bases). Sequenced: naive CD4+ T cells from blood. CDR3 DNA: TGTGCCAGCAGGAACAGGGTAGGGAGCAATCAGCCCCAGCATTTT. Translated, it gives CASRNRVGSNQPQHF.